The 27 T cell receptor beta chains below all came from one sample that was sequenced in a study of T cell responses to AZD1222 COVID-19 vaccine. This table comes from immunoSEQ multiplex PCR, and its TCRdb copy is limited to in-frame clones, with some not included. The sample holds 75,000 to 95,000 clones, 85% seen once. The specimen was peripheral blood, collected 28 days after the second AZD1222 dose. The receptors derive from an adult who received the AZD1222 COVID-19 vaccine.

V is TRBV5-4 and J is TRBJ2-1; D possibly matches TRBD1 or TRBD2 (6 bases each). The CDR3 is 15 residues long. Germline V gives CDR1 SGHNT, CDR2 YYREEE (reference sequence). V was trimmed by 0 bases and J by 4 bases, leaving 11 bases between them. The DNA of the CDR3 is TGTGCCAGCAGCTTGGCGGGGGCAAGATACAATGAGCAGTTCTTC. As protein: CASSLAGARYNEQFF. Variable domain in full (rest from reference TRBV5-4 and TRBJ2-1): ETGVTQSPTHLIKTRGQQVTLRCSSQSGHNTVSWYQQALGQGPQFIFQYYREEENGRGNFPPRFSGLQFPNYSSELNVNALELDDSALYLCASSLAGARYNEQFFGPGTRLTVL.

Turning to this clone: This sample also contains other DNA sequences that code for the same CDR3. V usage is TRBV18 and J usage is TRBJ1-1; D gene ambiguous. The CDR3 covers 13 residues. Germline CDR1 reads KGHSH; CDR2 reads LQKENI. The V and J ends lost 3 bases and 1 base respectively, with 6 bases between them. The CDR3 protein is CASSPDTNTEAFF. In nucleotides, the CDR3 is TGTGCCAGCTCACCCGACACGAACACTGAAGCTTTCTTT.

This clone was recorded once. This rearrangement joins TRBV20-1 to TRBJ2-1; D perhaps matches TRBD1 (6 bases). This CDR3 spans 11 amino acids. V gave up 3 bases and J gave up 8 bases, with 8 bases separating them. The germline V gene encodes CDR1 DFQATT and CDR2 SNEGSKA (reference sequence). CDR3: CSASQGHEQFF. The CDR3 region has the DNA TGCAGTGCTAGCCAGGGGCATGAGCAGTTCTTC.

The sample holds one count of this clone. V usage is TRBV2 and J usage is TRBJ2-5; 7 nucleotides align to TRBD2. Trimming removed 5 bases from V and 2 bases from J; junction bases left unmatched: 2. This CDR3 spans 13 amino acids. Germline V gives CDR1 SNHLY, CDR2 FYNNEI. CDR3 in amino acids: CASSNGGQETQYF. CDR3 coding DNA: TGTGCCAGCAGTAACGGGGGGCAAGAGACCCAGTACTTC.

This rearrangement joins TRBV19 to TRBJ2-4; 14 nucleotides line up with TRBD2. J gave up 7 bases and V 7 bases, and 18 bases lay outside the gene matches. From germline, CDR1 is LNHDA and CDR2 SQIVND (reference sequence). The CDR3 contains 19 residues. In nucleotides, the CDR3 is TGTGCCAGTAACCCCGGGACTAGCGGGAGTCAGCCCTCAATCAACATTCAGTACTTC. This gives the protein CASNPGTSGSQPSINIQYF.

The rearrangement joins TRBV5-1 to TRBJ2-1; a possible D gene is TRBD1 (6 bases). CDR1 and CDR2 (germline): SGHRS, YFSETQ. The length of the CDR3 is 12 residues. The germline V and J ends were trimmed by 6 bases and 7 bases, with 11 bases remaining between them. The DNA of the CDR3 is TGCGCCAGCACTGGGGGCAGGAATGAGCAGTTCTTC. It specifies CASTGGRNEQFF.

The rearrangement links TRBV29-1 to TRBJ1-1; no clear D. CDR1 and CDR2 from the germline V gene are SQVTM and ANQGSEA. V lost 4 bases and J lost 6, with 9 bases in between. This CDR3 has 11 amino acids. CDR3 bases: TGCAGCGTTGGGGCCGGGGCTGAAGCTTTCTTT. Protein: CSVGAGAEAFF.

This clone was observed a handful of times. An end of the junction differs from the germline gene, which may be a read error. This chain connects TRBV7-9 to TRBJ1-1, with TRBD1 matching 8 bases. The CDR3 runs 15 residues. CDR1 SEHNR and CDR2 FQNEAQ come from the germline V gene (reference sequence). For the CDR3, the DNA is TGTGCCAGCAGACCTAAGGACAGGGTGCGCACTGAGGCTTTCTTT. Translated, it gives CASRPKDRVRTEAFF.

This rearrangement joins TRBV27 to TRBJ2-5, with D uncertain. This CDR3 comprises 15 residues. Germline CDR1 is MNHEY and CDR2 is SMNVEV (reference sequence). Trimming removed 0 bases from V and 4 bases from J, with 12 bases in between. The CDR3 here is CASSLSGLRGETQYF. The CDR3, as DNA: TGTGCCAGCAGTTTATCAGGGCTACGAGGAGAGACCCAGTACTTC.

V is TRBV7-2 and J is TRBJ1-5, with 7 bases fitting TRBD1. Germline CDR1 SGHTA, CDR2 FQGNSA. The CDR3 extends over 15 amino acids. Trimming at V came to 5 bases and at J to 4 bases, leaving 8 bases not matched to a gene. The CDR3 loop reads CASSAAGQLNQPQHF. The CDR3 DNA is TGTGCCAGCAGCGCCGCGGGACAGCTAAATCAGCCCCAGCATTTT.

This chain uses TRBV5-4 with TRBJ2-2; no definite D call. Germline V gene data show CDR1 as SGHNT and CDR2 as YYREEE (reference sequence). This CDR3 contains 15 residues. Trimming took 3 bases from V and 0 from J, leaving 9 bases between them. The DNA of the CDR3 is TGTGCCAGCAGCTCAGAAGTAGCGAACACCGGGGAGCTGTTTTTT. As protein: CASSSEVANTGELFF.

The V and J genes are TRBV12-3 or TRBV12-4 and TRBJ1-5; possibly TRBD1 for D (5 bases). This CDR3 has 13 amino acids. The ends were cut back, 4 bases at V and 9 bases at J, with 13 bases in the middle. The CDR3 spells CASSSQGSRPQHF. As DNA, the CDR3 is TGTGCCAGCAGTTCCCAGGGTTCAAGGCCCCAGCATTTT.

The rearrangement links TRBV6-5 to TRBJ2-3, with 12 bases that match TRBD2. Germline-derived CDR1 and CDR2 are MNHEY and SVGAGI. The CDR3 length is 14 residues. The ends lost 5 bases at V and 9 bases at J; junction bases unmatched: 6. This CDR3 is CASSPRTSGTTQYF. The CDR3 region has the DNA TGTGCCAGCAGTCCGAGGACTAGCGGGACAACGCAGTATTTT.

This chain connects TRBV2 to TRBJ1-1; D call uncertain. V lost 5 bases, J lost 0 bases, and 10 bases lay in between. This CDR3 has 14 residues. Germline V gene sequence: CDR1 SNHLY, CDR2 FYNNEI. CDR3 DNA: TGTGCCAGCAGTTTCAGGTCGATGAACACTGAAGCTTTCTTT. Its protein is CASSFRSMNTEAFF.

This chain connects TRBV3-1 (or the pseudogene TRBV3-2) to TRBJ1-6, with a weak D call TRBD1 (6 bases). The CDR3 length is 16 residues. Trimming removed 3 bases from V and 9 bases from J, with 18 bases in between. Germline CDR1 LGHDT, CDR2 YNNKEL (reference sequence). CDR3 protein: CASSQAGPRGSSPLHF. CDR3 coding DNA: TGTGCCAGCAGCCAGGCTGGGCCCAGGGGTAGTTCACCCCTCCACTTT.

V is TRBV9 and J is TRBJ2-2, with 9 nucleotides matching TRBD1. The CDR3 runs to 16 residues. V shed 4 bases, J shed 2 bases, and the junction held 6 bases outside the gene matches. Germline values: CDR1 SGDLS, CDR2 YYNGEE. The CDR3 bases are TGTGCCAGCAGCCGCCAAACAGGGGGCAACACCGGGGAGCTGTTTTTT. It is translated as CASSRQTGGNTGELFF.

V usage is TRBV5-1 and J usage is TRBJ2-3; the D gene is possibly TRBD2 (6 bases). Germline lookup yields CDR1 SGHRS and CDR2 YFSETQ. This CDR3 is built from 15 residues. V gave up 4 bases and J gave up 7 bases, with 19 bases separating them. In DNA form, the CDR3 reads TGCGCCAGCAGCACAGTTACGGGAGTGGGAAATACGCAGTATTTT. Translating it yields CASSTVTGVGNTQYF.

The gene calls are TRBV5-1 and TRBJ1-5; possibly TRBD1 for D (5 bases). V dropped 5 bases and J dropped 3 bases, with 9 bases sitting between them. The CDR3 is 13 amino acids. Germline V lookup: CDR1 SGHRS, CDR2 YFSETQ. The CDR3 coding sequence is TGCGCCAGCAGAGGGACGGACAATCAGCCCCAGCATTTT. Encoded protein: CASRGTDNQPQHF.

The chain links TRBV29-1 to TRBJ2-3; 9 positions match TRBD2. Losses at the gene ends were 2 bases for V and 1 base for J; bases not matched to a gene: 4. Germline values: CDR1 SQVTM, CDR2 ANQGSEA. The CDR3 extends over 15 amino acids. The CDR3 loop is CSVESASGGTDTQYF. The CDR3 bases are TGCAGCGTTGAAAGCGCTAGCGGGGGCACAGATACGCAGTATTTT.

The gene calls are TRBV18 and TRBJ2-7; D not certain. CDR1 is KGHSH, CDR2 LQKENI, per germline. The CDR3 runs 15 residues. The V gene lost 2 bases and the J gene lost 2 bases, with 13 bases spanning the gap. The CDR3: CASSPEGVGTYEQYF. For the CDR3, the DNA is TGTGCCAGCTCACCAGAAGGAGTGGGTACCTACGAGCAGTACTTC.

The chain is built from TRBV5-1 and TRBJ1-4; D unresolved. CDR1 SGHRS and CDR2 YFSETQ come from the germline V gene. CDR3 length: 13 amino acids. Between the trimmed V and J ends, which lost 4 bases and 8 bases, there was a span of 12 bases. The CDR3, as DNA: TGCGCCAGCAGCCGGGAAAGCGGGGAAAAACTGTTTTTT. Its protein product is CASSRESGEKLFF.

The rearrangement joins TRBV6-1 to TRBJ1-6, with D possibly TRBD1 on 5 matching bases. Germline lookup yields CDR1 MNHNS and CDR2 SASEGT. This CDR3 has 16 amino acids. Trimming removed 2 bases from V and 14 bases from J, with 22 bases in between. Here the CDR3 reads CASSELGPPGGGALHF. In DNA form, the CDR3 reads TGTGCCAGCAGTGAATTAGGGCCTCCTGGGGGAGGGGCCCTCCACTTT.

The gene calls are TRBV6-5 and TRBJ2-1, with 9 bases lining up with TRBD1. Germline values: CDR1 MNHEY, CDR2 SVGAGI. The ends lost 6 bases at V and 9 bases at J; junction bases unmatched: 9. The CDR3 has 14 amino acids. CDR3 nucleotides: TGTGCCAGCAGCCCGGGGACAGGGTATGGTGAGCAGTTCTTC. Translation: CASSPGTGYGEQFF.

This sequence joins TRBV6-2 or TRBV6-3 and TRBJ2-7; D unclear. The CDR3 length is 16 residues. The germline CDR1 and CDR2 sequences are MNHEY and SVGEGT. V lost 5 bases and J 0 bases, leaving 17 bases between the germline ends. CDR3 residues: CASSPTILRASYEQYF. The CDR3 bases are TGTGCCAGCAGTCCAACGATTCTCCGGGCCTCCTACGAGCAGTACTTC.

This chain joins TRBV2 and TRBJ1-2, with D unresolved. Germline lookup yields CDR1 SNHLY and CDR2 FYNNEI. V was trimmed by 3 bases and J by 6 bases, leaving 11 bases between them. CDR3 length equals 13 residues. CDR3 sequence (DNA): TGTGCCAGCAGTGACACCGACCTACATGGCTACACCTTC. Its translation: CASSDTDLHGYTF.

A single count supports this clone. The J gene is TRBJ2-5, the V gene TRBV27; TRBD2 matches at 10 bases. J was trimmed by 5 bases and V by 0 bases; bases with no gene match: 12. CDR3 length equals 18 residues. Germline V lookup: CDR1 MNHEY, CDR2 SMNVEV (reference sequence). The CDR3 nucleotides read TGTGCCAGCAGTTTATCTTCAGCGGGAGGGCCGAGAATGGAGACCCAGTACTTC. The encoded protein is CASSLSSAGGPRMETQYF.

The chain has TRBV27 and TRBJ1-5, with unresolved D. The CDR3 has 15 residues. In germline, CDR1 is MNHEY, CDR2 SMNVEV (reference sequence). Trimming stripped 7 bases from V and 5 bases from J, with 18 bases between. The CDR3 sequence is CASTPVGLLDQPQHF. For the CDR3, the DNA is TGTGCCAGCACTCCGGTGGGGTTGTTGGATCAGCCCCAGCATTTT.